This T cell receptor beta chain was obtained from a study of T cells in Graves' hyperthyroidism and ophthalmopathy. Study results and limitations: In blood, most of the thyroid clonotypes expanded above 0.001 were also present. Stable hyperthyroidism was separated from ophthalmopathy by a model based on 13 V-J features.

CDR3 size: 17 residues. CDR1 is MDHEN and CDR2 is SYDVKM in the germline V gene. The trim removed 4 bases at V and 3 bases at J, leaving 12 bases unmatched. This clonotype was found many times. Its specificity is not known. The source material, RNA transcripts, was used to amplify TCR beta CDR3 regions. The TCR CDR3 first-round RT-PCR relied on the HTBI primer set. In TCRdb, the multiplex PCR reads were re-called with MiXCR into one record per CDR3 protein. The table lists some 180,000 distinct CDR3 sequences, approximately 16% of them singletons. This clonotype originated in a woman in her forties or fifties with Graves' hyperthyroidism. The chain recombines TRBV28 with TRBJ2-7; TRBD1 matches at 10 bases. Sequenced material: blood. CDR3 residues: CASSSSRGGQGVYEQYF. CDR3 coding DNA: TGTGCCAGCAGTTCCTCAAGGGGAGGACAGGGGGTCTACGAGCAGTACTTC.